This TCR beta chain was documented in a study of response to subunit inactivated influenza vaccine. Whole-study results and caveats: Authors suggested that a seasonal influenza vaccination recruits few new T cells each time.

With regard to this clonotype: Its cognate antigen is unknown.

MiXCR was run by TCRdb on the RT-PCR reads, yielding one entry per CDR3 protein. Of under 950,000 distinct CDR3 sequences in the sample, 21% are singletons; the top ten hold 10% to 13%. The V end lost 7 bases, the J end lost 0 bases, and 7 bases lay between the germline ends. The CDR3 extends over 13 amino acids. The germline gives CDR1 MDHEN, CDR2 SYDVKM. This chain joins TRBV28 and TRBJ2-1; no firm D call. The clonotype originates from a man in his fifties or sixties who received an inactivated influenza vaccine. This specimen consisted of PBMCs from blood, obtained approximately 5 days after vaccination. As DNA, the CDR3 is TGTGCCAGCACCTTGAGCTCCTACAATGAGCAGTTCTTC. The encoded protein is CASTLSSYNEQFF.